This T cell receptor beta chain was captured by sequencing in a study of metastatic and nonmetastatic thyroid tumors. Turning to the study itself: A comparison of repertoires was made across blood and tumor or nodule tissue from malignant and benign thyroid patients.

The entire patient cohort was treatment-naive prior to thyroid surgery. TCRdb re-called clones from the PCR reads using MiXCR. The sample has approximately 90,000 clones; about 13% are singletons. The CDR3 is 14 residues long. V gave up 4 bases and J gave up 0 bases, with 10 bases separating them. Germline CDR1 reads DFQATT; CDR2 reads SNEGSKA (reference sequence). This sequence joins TRBV20-1 and TRBJ1-3; D gene unclear. The sequencing sample was made of blood. The receptor's source is a female donor with papillary thyroid cancer or a benign thyroid nodule (not recorded which). Some clones in this sample may be carry-over from other donors' samples. CDR3 in DNA: TGCAGTGCTACTCAGCCGAGCTCTGGAAACACCATATATTTT. As protein: CSATQPSSGNTIYF.